This T cell receptor (beta chain) came from a study of T cell responses to AZD1222 COVID-19 vaccine. Broader study findings: Repertoire sampling happened only post peak T cell response.

Second-dose schedules of about 4 or about 12 weeks were combined. Profiled with immunoSEQ multiplex PCR; TCRdb holds only in-frame clones, not every one. This sample yields over 50,000 clones, of which around 81% are seen a single time; 26% belongs to the top ten. Turning to this clone: Its antigen is unknown.

Germline V gives CDR1 SGDLS, CDR2 YYNGEE. V lost 3 bases to trimming and J lost 0 bases, with 10 bases between them. The CDR3 is 16 amino acids. This specimen was peripheral blood, taken 28 days after the second AZD1222 dose. The chain joins TRBV9 to TRBJ1-6; D is uncertain. This sequence originates from an adult who received the AZD1222 COVID-19 vaccine. This CDR3 is CASSAGVSSYNSPLHF. The CDR3 DNA is TGTGCCAGCAGCGCCGGCGTTAGCTCCTATAATTCACCCCTCCACTTT.